These T cell receptor beta chains were read from a single sample in a study of shared clonotypes between healthy human individuals. The table came from immunoSEQ multiplex PCR; TCRdb's copy has only in-frame clones and leaves some out. The table records about 2.1 million clones, about 93% of them present only once. Sequenced sample: naive CD8+ T cells from PBMCs. These receptors were collected from a man between 18 and 35 years old in good health. Some clones in this sample may be carry-over from other donors' samples. The CDR3 runs from the conserved cysteine through the conserved F or W. D genes are given only for firm matches. Clone size is not always given. Where it is, it says once, few, many or a class for expanded clones.

d_call j_call clone_size v_call cdr3_nt cdr3_aa
TRBD2 TRBJ2-1 NA TRBV7-2 TGTGCCAGCAGCTTAGGTTCTAGCGGGAGGGTTGAGCAGTTCTTC CASSLGSSGRVEQFF
NA TRBJ2-7 NA TRBV28 TGTGCCAGCAGTACCTTGGGACTGATCTCCTACGAGCAGTACTTC CASSTLGLISYEQYF
NA TRBJ2-3 NA TRBV7-2 TGTGCCAGCAGCTTATATCGCGGGATGGCTGATACGCAGTATTTT CASSLYRGMADTQYF
TRBD2 TRBJ2-7 NA TRBV29-1 TGCAGCGTTGAAGGGGGACTAGCGGGAGCGGAGCAGTACTTC CSVEGGLAGAEQYF
NA TRBJ2-7 once TRBV6-6 TGTGCCTCTCTCAGTGGGGGATTTGGGGGCTCCTACGAGCAGTACTTC CASLSGGFGGSYEQYF
NA TRBJ2-5 NA TRBV5-8 TGTGCCAGCAGCTTGCTGACGGATTTTCCACAAGAGACCCAGTACTTC CASSLLTDFPQETQYF
NA TRBJ1-5 NA TRBV19 TGTGCCAGTAGTACATACGGAAGGGGCAATCAGCCCCAGCATTTT CASSTYGRGNQPQHF
NA TRBJ1-5 NA TRBV27 TGTGCCAGCAGTTTACTCGGGAGCAATCAGCCCCAGCATTTT CASSLLGSNQPQHF
NA TRBJ2-2 NA TRBV28 TGTGCCAGCAGTTTGAGGGTACGAGGGACCGGGGAGCTGTTTTTT CASSLRVRGTGELFF
NA TRBJ2-6 NA TRBV15 TGTGCCTTCGGAGGGGGCTTTTCGACTGGGGCCAACGTCCTGACTTTC CAFGGGFSTGANVLTF
TRBD2 TRBJ2-3 NA TRBV7-9 TGTGCCGGCAGCTTATCGCCTAGCGGGAGAGATACGCAGTATTTT CAGSLSPSGRDTQYF
TRBD1 TRBJ1-1 NA TRBV28 TGTGCCAGCAGCCCAGGGGGGCCTGAAGCTTTCTTT CASSPGGPEAFF
NA TRBJ1-2 NA TRBV5-4 TGTGCCAGCAGCCCCGATAACGCCAAATTCTATGGCTACACCTTC CASSPDNAKFYGYTF
TRBD1 TRBJ1-1 once TRBV7-6 TGTGCCAGCAGCTCCCGGACAGGGGGGAACACTGAAGCTTTCTTT CASSSRTGGNTEAFF
NA TRBJ1-2 NA TRBV5-4 TGTGCCAGCAGCTTGTTTGAGGGTCCTAACTATGGCTACACCTTC CASSLFEGPNYGYTF
NA TRBJ2-7 NA TRBV2 TGTGCCAGCAGGGGCCGTGGACTATCCTACGAGCAGTACTTC CASRGRGLSYEQYF
TRBD2 TRBJ2-1 NA TRBV6-6 TGTGCCAGCAGGACTGGACTAGAAGGCGATGAGCAGTTCTTC CASRTGLEGDEQFF
NA TRBJ1-1 few TRBV12-5 TGTGCTAGTGGTTTGGAGCTGAACACTGAAGCTTTCTTT CASGLELNTEAFF
NA TRBJ2-7 NA TRBV30 TGTGCCTGGAGTGTCTGGGAAGTCCACGAGCAGTACTTC CAWSVWEVHEQYF
TRBD2 TRBJ2-1 NA TRBV7-9 TGTGCCAGCAGCGGCCTGGGACTAGCAAGCTACAATGAGCAGTTCTTC CASSGLGLASYNEQFF
TRBD1 TRBJ1-4 once TRBV27 TGTGCCAGCAGTCGGACAGGGGGTATTGAAAAACTGTTTTTT CASSRTGGIEKLFF
TRBD1 TRBJ2-3 NA TRBV27 TGTGCCAGCAGTTTATGGGTCCGGCCGGGACAGAGCACAGATACGCAGTATTTT CASSLWVRPGQSTDTQYF
TRBD1 TRBJ2-7 NA TRBV7-6 TGTGCCAGCAGCTGGGACAGGGGGTACGAGCAGTACTTC CASSWDRGYEQYF